These 14 T cell receptor beta chains were sequenced from one sample in a study of blood T cell repertoires in COVID-19. Sequenced by immunoSEQ multiplex PCR; TCRdb stores in-frame clones only, minus some. The sample has 150,000 to 200,000 clones, about four fifths seen once. The sample was peripheral blood. These receptors all stem from a man aged 55-75 years with active or convalescent COVID-19.

The V call is TRBV7-2, the J call TRBJ1-2, with 10 positions matching TRBD1. J gave up 4 bases and V 5 bases, and 7 bases lay outside the gene matches. The V gene's germline CDR1 is SGHTA and CDR2 FQGNSA. The CDR3 length is 15 residues. The CDR3 reads CASSPRTGGSYGYTF. CDR3 in DNA: TGTGCCAGCAGCCCGAGGACAGGGGGTAGCTATGGCTACACCTTC.

The chain links TRBV12-3 or TRBV12-4 to TRBJ2-5; tentatively, D is TRBD2 (6 bases). Trimming left V 6 bases short and J 5 bases short, with 13 bases between. This CDR3 is 13 amino acids long. CDR3 residues: CASSALLAETQYF. CDR3 sequence (DNA): TGTGCCAGCAGCGCTCTCCTAGCGGAGACCCAGTACTTC.

This sequence joins TRBV18 and TRBJ1-3; maybe TRBD1 (5 bases). The CDR3 has 16 amino acids. The V gene lost 0 bases and the J gene lost 1 base, with 10 bases spanning the gap. Germline values: CDR1 KGHSH, CDR2 LQKENI. The chain's CDR3 is CASSPPAGLSGNTIYF. The CDR3 coding sequence is TGTGCCAGCTCACCACCGGCAGGGCTGTCTGGAAACACCATATATTTT.

The rearrangement uses TRBV7-2 and TRBJ2-7; 7 bases fit TRBD2. Trimming removed 4 bases from V and 3 bases from J; junction bases left unmatched: 12. Germline V CDR1 and CDR2: SGHTA, FQGNSA. The CDR3 has 16 amino acids. CDR3 loop: CASSWGGPPVSYEQYF. CDR3 in DNA: TGTGCCAGCAGCTGGGGGGGACCCCCCGTAAGCTACGAGCAGTACTTC.

This clone was picked up a small number of times. The chain recombines TRBV19 with TRBJ2-3; D possibly corresponds to TRBD2 (6 bases). Germline V gene data show CDR1 as LNHDA and CDR2 as SQIVND (reference sequence). This CDR3 comprises 14 residues. Trimming pared 6 bases from V and 0 bases from J, leaving 10 bases between. This CDR3 reads CASRNRGSTDTQYF. The CDR3 DNA reads as TGTGCCAGTAGAAACCGGGGGAGCACAGATACGCAGTATTTT. Drawing the rest from reference TRBV19 and TRBJ2-3, the complete variable domain is DGGITQSPKYLFRKEGQNVTLSCEQNLNHDAMYWYRQDPGQGLRLIYYSQIVNDFQKGDIAEGYSVSREKKESFPLTVTSAQKNPTAFYLCASRNRGSTDTQYFGPGTRLTVL.

V is TRBV3-1 (or the pseudogene TRBV3-2) and J is TRBJ2-3; the D gene is possibly TRBD2 (6 bases). The germline gives CDR1 LGHDT, CDR2 YNNKEL (reference sequence). V was clipped by 4 bases and J by 4 bases, with 15 bases between them. The CDR3 has 15 residues. The CDR3 here is CASSPGTWKSDTQYF. DNA of the CDR3: TGTGCCAGCAGCCCCGGGACTTGGAAATCAGATACGCAGTATTTT.

The chain couples TRBV4-1 to TRBJ2-7; 7 bases map to TRBD1. The CDR3 is 15 amino acids. CDR1 is MGHRA, CDR2 YSYEKL, per germline. Trimming took 0 bases from V and 2 from J; bases not matched to a gene: 4. CDR3 sequence: CASSQEWTGPYEQYF. DNA for the CDR3: TGCGCCAGCAGCCAAGAGTGGACAGGTCCCTACGAGCAGTACTTC.

This chain uses TRBV11-2 with TRBJ1-6; no clear D gene. This CDR3 spans 14 amino acids. Germline V lookup: CDR1 SGHAT, CDR2 FQNNGV. Trimming pared 1 base from V and 9 bases from J, leaving 10 bases between. Written as DNA, the CDR3 is TGTGCCAGCAGCTTAGCGGGGTTCGGTTCACCCCTCCACTTT. This codes for CASSLAGFGSPLHF.

V and J are TRBV28 and TRBJ1-3; 8 bases are a match to TRBD1. The CDR3 runs to 16 residues. J lost 2 bases, V lost 3 bases, and 6 bases had no gene match. CDR1 and CDR2 (germline): MDHEN, SYDVKM. The CDR3, as DNA: TGTGCCAGCAGTTTGCGGGCGGGACAGGCTGGAAACACCATATATTTT. It yields the protein CASSLRAGQAGNTIYF.

This clone was found many times. The gene calls are TRBV3-1 (or the pseudogene TRBV3-2) and TRBJ1-6; D not resolved. V lost 4 bases to trimming and J lost 8 bases, with 12 bases between them. This CDR3 contains 14 residues. CDR1 is LGHDT, CDR2 YNNKEL, per germline (reference sequence). The CDR3, as DNA: TGTGCCAGCAGCCGCCCAAGCCAGGATTCACCCCTCCACTTT. Amino acids: CASSRPSQDSPLHF.

The rearrangement joins TRBV27 to TRBJ1-6; 10 bases are a match to TRBD1. This CDR3 has 16 amino acids. CDR1 and CDR2 (germline): MNHEY, SMNVEV (reference sequence). V dropped 4 bases and J dropped 8; count of bases not matched to a gene: 8. The CDR3 nucleotides read TGTGCCAGCAGTTCCCGACAGGGGGCGCGGGATTCACCCCTCCACTTT. Translation: CASSSRQGARDSPLHF.

This chain connects TRBV18 to TRBJ2-7; no clear D. The CDR3 length is 14 residues. Trimming took off 4 bases at V and 2 bases at J, with 12 bases between the two ends. Germline CDR1 and CDR2: KGHSH and LQKENI. The chain's CDR3 is CASSRSGGTYEQYF. The CDR3 nucleotides read TGTGCCAGCTCACGCTCGGGTGGAACCTACGAGCAGTACTTC. Looking up the rest from reference TRBV18 and TRBJ2-7 gives the full variable domain: NAGVMQNPRHLVRRRGQEARLRCSPMKGHSHVYWYRQLPEEGLKFMVYLQKENIIDESGMPKERFSAEFPKEGPSILRIQQVVRGDSAAYFCASSRSGGTYEQYFGPGTRLTVT.

This clone was observed a few times. The V call is TRBV2, the J call TRBJ2-2, with 8 bases aligning to TRBD2. Unmatched junction bases numbered 2, after V lost 1 base and J lost 1 base. The germline V gene encodes CDR1 SNHLY and CDR2 FYNNEI. There are 16 residues in the CDR3. The CDR3: CASSEESGRNTGELFF. Written as DNA, the CDR3 is TGTGCCAGCAGTGAAGAGAGCGGGAGGAACACCGGGGAGCTGTTTTTT. Using reference TRBV2 and TRBJ2-2 for the parts outside the CDR3, the full variable domain is EPEVTQTPSHQVTQMGQEVILRCVPISNHLYFYWYRQILGQKVEFLVSFYNNEISEKSEIFDDQFSVERPDGSNFTLKIRSTKLEDSAMYFCASSEESGRNTGELFFGEGSRLTVL.

The V gene is TRBV28, the J gene TRBJ2-1; 12 nucleotides match TRBD2. Germline CDR1 is MDHEN and CDR2 is SYDVKM. V shed 8 bases and J 3 bases; nucleotides not matched to a gene: 5. The CDR3 extends over 15 amino acids. The CDR3 sequence: CASSGLAGFYNEQFF. The CDR3 region has the DNA TGTGCCAGCTCCGGACTAGCGGGGTTCTACAATGAGCAGTTCTTC.